This TCR beta chain is drawn from a study of shared clonotypes between healthy human individuals. In germline, CDR1 is SEHNR, CDR2 FQNEAQ (reference sequence). Trimming removed 7 bases at V and 4 bases at J, with 13 bases between. The CDR3 extends over 13 amino acids. The investigators split CD4+ cells into a CD45RA+ naive subset and a CD45RA-negative memory subset. The table came from immunoSEQ multiplex PCR; TCRdb's copy has only in-frame clones and leaves some out. Of some 1,400,000 clones listed, approximately 97% are singletons. Sequenced sample: naive CD4+ T cells sorted from blood. The subset is: CD45RA+ positively selected. The chain recombines TRBV7-9 with TRBJ1-2, with D unresolved. This clonotype was obtained from a man aged 30 to 45 in good health. This CDR3 reads CASTLQQSYGYTF. CDR3 DNA sequence: TGTGCCAGCACGCTCCAACAATCCTATGGCTACACCTTC.